The rows below give T cell receptor beta chains drawn from one sample of a study of cytomegalovirus exposure and HLA in healthy donors. Generated by immunoSEQ multiplex PCR, the TCRdb table keeps only in-frame clones and is missing some. Seen here are approximately 100,000 clones, around 85% observed once, and the top ten hold 6.5% to 8.5%. Sequencing was performed on PBMCs. All receptors come from a man between 40 and 49 years old in good health and CMV-seropositive. Both conserved end residues are trimmed from each CDR3.

>TRBV10-3|TRBJ2-7
AIGRDRAAYEQY
>TRBV11-2|TRBJ2-5
ASSLDPSGGSQY
>TRBV21-1|TRBJ2-2
ASSEGLAGTIISNGELF
>TRBV18|TRBJ1-2
ASQQGDDDYGYT
>TRBV14|TRBJ2-3
ASSQYYSDTQY
>TRBV18|TRBJ2-7
ASSPSMGLGSYEQY
>TRBV29-1|TRBJ2-1
SVTTGHNEQF
>TRBV23-1|TRBJ1-5
ASSQTPGQGAGQPQH
>TRBV14|TRBJ2-7
ASSQDLQEVQY
>TRBV27|TRBJ1-1
ASSRAGGDVRAF
>TRBV18|TRBJ1-1
ASSLSVMNTEAF
>TRBV30|TRBJ1-2
AWSQSGMGGYT
>TRBV11-2|TRBJ2-5
ASSHKETQY
>TRBV2|TRBJ1-1
ASSDRFLNTEAF
>TRBV7-2|TRBJ2-2
ASSPPGLAGAGELF
>TRBV7-9|TRBJ2-5
ASSLNLGQTSPGTQY
>TRBV15|TRBJ1-5
ATSRVLGQPQH
>TRBV28|TRBJ1-5
VVGGYGGNQPQH
>TRBV7-2|TRBJ1-5
ASSSGTGNNQPQH
>TRBV7-9|TRBJ2-3
ASSFLAGGDTQY
>TRBV2|TRBJ2-7
ASSERGREFEQY
>TRBV7-8|TRBJ2-1
ASSLDRQGAHDEQF
>TRBV18|TRBJ2-3
ASSPGSGVMNTQY
>TRBV19|TRBJ2-3
ASTSGLAGRDTQY
>TRBV19|TRBJ1-5
ASSGRGNQPQH
>TRBV7-6|TRBJ2-7
ASSPGQGAYEQY
>TRBV14|TRBJ1-4
ASSQDPVTNEKLF
>TRBV5-1|TRBJ1-1
ASSPLQGADTEAF
>TRBV11-2|TRBJ2-5
ASSFGRGGETQY
>TRBV5-1|TRBJ1-5
ASSLDGQPQH
>TRBV27|TRBJ1-5
ASSLYPGTGEFGNQPQH
>TRBV4-2|TRBJ2-3
ASSHETSGSTDTQY
>TRBV6-1|TRBJ2-7
ASSEWGERLYEQY
>TRBV7-9|TRBJ2-3
ASSARTSGSPDTQY
>TRBV9|TRBJ2-1
ASSPTSGSVYEQF
>TRBV2|TRBJ2-3
ASETIAGGRTDTQY
>TRBV6-1|TRBJ1-4
ASSTRGGGEKLF
>TRBV5-6|TRBJ2-5
ASSWTGTSGGPKETQY
>TRBV18|TRBJ1-4
ASSPSSTNEKLF
>TRBV4-2|TRBJ2-1
ASSQEGTSSYNEQF
>TRBV9|TRBJ1-4
ASSPPTGGVEKLF
>TRBV12-5|TRBJ2-7
ASSPQGLPYEQY